This T cell receptor (beta chain) comes out of a study of tumor and adjacent non-tumor tissue in lung cancer (dated by TCRdb to the late 2010s). About the study as a whole: Patients with adenocarcinoma (approximately 11), squamous cell carcinoma (2) and small cell lung cancer (1) were included in the cohort. The approximately 15 enrolled patients, of whom approximately 10 were men and 5 were women, were aged 31 to 76 years and were diagnosed with TNM stage I to III disease. Sequencing generated a total of around 120 million productive TCRbeta reads, averaging roughly 3.9 million reads per sample. TCRbeta CDR3 sequencing was performed on a few dozen paired specimens, with one tumor sample and one normal lung sample collected per patient. Bulk TCRbeta repertoires were compared between lung tumor tissue and matched distant non-tumor lung tissue obtained from 15 lung cancer patients. Overall study results and their limits: Significantly higher TCR diversity (inverse Simpson) was observed in tumor tissue than in normal lung tissue (roughly 390 vs 170, P = 0.0075, Mann-Whitney U test). With only about 14 patients in the cohort, the authors noted that larger samples and more detailed clinical data are needed. TCR diversity was significantly higher in younger patients, and greater tumor TCR diversity was associated with shorter overall survival and shorter disease-free survival. The sequencing platform is not named in the methods, and unique molecular identifiers are not mentioned. In normal lung, the top 100 clones accounted for a significantly larger cumulative share of the repertoire than in tumor tissue. Because peripheral blood was not sequenced, the blood TCRbeta repertoires of the lung cancer patients in the study went unexamined.

Comments on this clonotype: It lacks a known antigen. A much larger clone lies a single base off, so this may be a read error.

RNA was extracted from bulk unsorted tissue and checked for quality with a NanoDrop ND-1000 and an Agilent 2100. Newly diagnosed lung cancer patients without prior chemotherapy who had been admitted for thoracic surgery in China between August and November 2014 were enrolled as donors. The study excluded patients who had received radiotherapy or chemotherapy before or who had another cancer at the same time. Pieces of surgical tissue measuring about 1-2.3 cm3 were kept in RNAlater solution and held at -80 degrees C until needed. The library relied on multiplex PCR. The sequencer listed for this sample is Illumina HiSeq 2500. TCRbeta libraries were constructed through three rounds of nested PCR with primers (Table S4) according to protocols adapted from ARM-PCR. Before sequencing, PCR products in the 200-500 bp range were cut out of the gel and cleaned up using the QIAquick gel extraction kit. Under the source paper's analysis protocol: Reads were cleaned using Trimmomatic, were merged into complete CDR3 sequences using FLASH, and were assigned to V(D)J germline segments using MiTCR. Clonal diversity was calculated as the inverse Simpson's index using VDJtools. In-frame sequences without a premature stop codon were defined as productive reads. TCRdb cleaned the public reads at Q25 with fastp, built clones with MiXCR and kept in-frame beta chains. Every entry covers one CDR3 protein and lists the most common genes and DNA from its rows. TCRdb assigned the V and J calls; the authors' analysis was not used. The sample table contains 89,000 or so distinct CDR3 sequences; only one count was recorded for about three fifths of them. The top ten clones comprise 15% of the sample.

Sequences GTSNPN (CDR1) and SVGIG (CDR2) are obtained from the germline V gene (reference sequence). Its CDR3 holds 17 amino acids, cysteine through phenylalanine. Just the 51-base CDR3 DNA is kept, in frame starting at base 1. Recombination linked TRBV30 to TRBJ1-1; no D gene call is confident. This clonotype originated in a man in his 70s with non-small cell lung cancer. Source material: lung tumor tissue. The nucleotide sequence is given as TGTACCTGGACCACCCCGGGGTGGGATCAACGGGACACTGAAGCTTTCTTT. Its translation reads: CTWTTPGWDQRDTEAFF.